Here is one T cell receptor (beta chain) with its context. Antigen unknown. All donors participated as healthy donors of bone marrow. The sample is drawn from a study of cytomegalovirus exposure and HLA in healthy donors. General study findings and limits: Later work found most CMV-associated TCR beta chains apparently HLA-restricted. Later on, an analysis found that several of the most significant clusters appeared to be linked to common viral pathogens, which included parvovirus B19.

The CDR3 contains 13 residues. CDR1 is MNHEY and CDR2 is SVGAGI in the germline V gene. Unmatched junction bases numbered 13, after V lost 5 bases and J lost 13 bases. PCR employed 60 Vbeta and 13 Jbeta primers. In the original processing: The count from a later analysis was about 80 million unique TCR beta chains, some 10 million of them shared. Repertoires were generated with immunoSEQ multiplex PCR, while TCRdb's copy carries only in-frame clones and drops some. V, J and clone size were drawn from that table, and D and trimming were deduced from the DNA. The data show 150,000 or so clones, with less than 85% seen just once and 6.6% held by the top ten.

The sequence derives from a woman aged 50 to 65 in good health and CMV-seropositive. Material for sequencing was PBMCs. The chain uses TRBV6-5 and TRBJ1-2, with 7 bases lining up with TRBD1. This CDR3 reads CASSRDRADSPTF. CDR3 bases: TGTGCCAGCAGTCGAGACAGGGCAGATAGTCCCACCTTC.